Following are 9 T cell receptor beta chains from one sample sequenced in a study of blood T cell repertoires in COVID-19. Profiling relied on immunoSEQ multiplex PCR, and the TCRdb table lists in-frame clones only, not all of them. The sample has fewer than 250,000 clones, around 90% seen once. The specimen was peripheral blood. These receptors were taken from a man aged 55-75 years with COVID-19, enrolled during active disease.

The V gene is TRBV7-9, the J gene TRBJ2-2; possibly TRBD1 for D (6 bases). Germline CDR1 and CDR2: SEHNR and FQNEAQ (reference sequence). Trimming cost V 3 bases and J 0 bases, with 11 bases left between them. CDR3 length equals 16 residues. The CDR3: CASSFPTGANTGELFF. CDR3 nucleotide sequence: TGTGCCAGCAGCTTTCCGACAGGAGCGAACACCGGGGAGCTGTTTTTT.

The chain couples TRBV18 to TRBJ2-7; possibly TRBD1 for D (6 bases). The CDR3 consists of 13 residues. V lost 5 bases and J lost 1, with 9 bases in between. In germline, CDR1 is KGHSH, CDR2 LQKENI. The CDR3 DNA sequence: TGTGCCAGCTCAGAACAGGGTTCCTACGAGCAGTACTTC. It encodes CASSEQGSYEQYF. Supplemented by reference TRBV18 and TRBJ2-7, the full variable domain reads NAGVMQNPRHLVRRRGQEARLRCSPMKGHSHVYWYRQLPEEGLKFMVYLQKENIIDESGMPKERFSAEFPKEGPSILRIQQVVRGDSAAYFCASSEQGSYEQYFGPGTRLTVT.

CDR3 sequence (DNA): TGTGCCAGCAGCCAAGCCGGGACAGGCAATAATTCACCCCTCCACTTT. It encodes CASSQAGTGNNSPLHF. The chain uses TRBV4-2 and TRBJ1-6, with 8 bases matching TRBD1. Germline V gene lookup returns CDR1 LGHNA and CDR2 YNFKEQ. The length of the CDR3 is 16 residues. Losses at the gene ends were 1 base for V and 5 bases for J; bases not matched to a gene: 4.

The J gene is TRBJ1-2, the V gene TRBV6-1; no clear D. Germline V gene lookup returns CDR1 MNHNS and CDR2 SASEGT. V was shortened by 1 base and J by 3 bases, with 12 bases between the two germline ends. The CDR3 is 15 residues long. CDR3 loop: CASSEGLRLDYGYTF. In DNA form, the CDR3 reads TGTGCCAGCAGTGAAGGATTACGGTTGGACTATGGCTACACCTTC.

The CDR3 DNA reads as TGTGCCAGCATGGGCCCGACAGCTCTTACCACCGGGGAGCTGTTTTTT. Protein: CASMGPTALTTGELFF. J is TRBJ2-2 and V is TRBV6-6; weak D call: TRBD1 (5 bases). V was cut by 7 bases and J by 4 bases, with 19 bases left in between. This CDR3 region has 16 residues. Germline CDR1 and CDR2: MNHNY and SVGAGI (reference sequence).

This chain joins TRBV11-1 and TRBJ1-1, with 7 bases lining up with TRBD1. Germline-derived CDR1 and CDR2 are SGHAT and FQDESV (reference sequence). J gave up 0 bases and V 4 bases, and 8 bases lay outside the gene matches. The CDR3 has 16 amino acids. This CDR3 is CASSSRTGALNTEAFF. CDR3 coding DNA: TGTGCCAGCAGCTCCCGTACAGGGGCCTTGAACACTGAAGCTTTCTTT.

This clone was seen only once. The chain uses TRBV7-2 and TRBJ2-3; possibly TRBD2 for D (5 bases). Germline CDR1 SGHTA, CDR2 FQGNSA. The CDR3 is 14 residues long. V lost 5 bases and J lost 3, with 12 bases in between. The DNA of the CDR3 is TGTGCCAGCAGCCCGGGAACACTGACAGATACGCAGTATTTT. Residues: CASSPGTLTDTQYF.

On this clone: The CDR3 carries no conserved terminal phenylalanine or tryptophan, so it likely arises from a read error. The limits of the CDR3 on the DNA are not certain, so only TCRdb's listed CDR3 is given. The chain links TRBV14 to TRBJ1-4; the table's D gene call, TRBD1, was not cross checked with the DNA. The CDR3 contains 15 residues when both ends are counted. CDR1 is SGHDN, CDR2 FVKESK, per germline. The CDR3 reads CASSHGRPTRTGRMG.

The rearrangement links TRBV5-8 to TRBJ1-1; weak D call: TRBD1 (5 bases). Germline V lookup: CDR1 SGHTS, CDR2 YDEGEE. Trimming removed 4 bases at V and 1 base at J, with 17 bases between. The CDR3 loop spans 16 amino acids. The CDR3 nucleotides are TGTGCCAGCAGCCTGACGCTAGGGGCCGGGAACACTGAAGCTTTCTTT. Its protein is CASSLTLGAGNTEAFF.